A selection of T cell receptor beta chains follows, all from one sample in a study of preoperative IRX-2 immunotherapy in early breast cancer. Data came from immunoSEQ multiplex PCR; TCRdb stores just in-frame clones and leaves some out. The sample carries around 35,000 clones, more than 90% recorded once. Sampling was carried out from a patient treated with IRX-2 immunotherapy. These TCRs come from a human donor with breast cancer. The CDR3 runs from the conserved cysteine through the conserved F or W. D genes are given only for firm matches. A row's size may be missing; if present it is once, few, many or a size class.

cdr3_length,v_call,d_call,clone_size,j_call,cdr3_aa,cdr3_nt
13,TRBV29-1,TRBD1,.,TRBJ2-7,CSVDRDSSYEQYF,TGCAGCGTGGATCGGGACAGCTCCTACGAGCAGTACTTC
13,TRBV5-1,.,.,TRBJ2-7,CASSLEGALEQYF,TGCGCCAGCAGCTTGGAAGGCGCGCTCGAGCAGTACTTC
13,TRBV5-8,.,.,TRBJ1-5,CASPPGAGQPQHF,TGTGCCAGCCCACCTGGAGCCGGCCAGCCCCAGCATTTT
15,TRBV30,TRBD1,.,TRBJ2-3,CAWSAGTGTGDTQYF,TGTGCCTGGAGTGCAGGGACAGGGACTGGGGATACGCAGTATTTT
16,TRBV19,.,.,TRBJ2-4,CASSMGTPWAKNIQYF,TGTGCCAGTAGTATGGGGACTCCTTGGGCCAAAAACATTCAGTACTTC
14,TRBV2,.,.,TRBJ1-2,CASRATGTIYGYTF,TGTGCCAGCAGAGCTACAGGGACGATCTATGGCTACACCTTC
12,TRBV5-1,.,.,TRBJ2-7,CASSLDFYEQYF,TGCGCCAGCAGCTTGGACTTCTACGAGCAGTACTTC
12,TRBV2,.,.,TRBJ1-2,CASSTTNYGYTF,TGTGCCAGCAGCACGACTAACTATGGCTACACCTTC
13,TRBV5-1,.,.,TRBJ1-2,CASSLNTGFGYTF,TGCGCCAGCAGCTTGAACACCGGGTTTGGCTACACCTTC
13,TRBV7-9,TRBD1,.,TRBJ1-1,CASSLRTGGEAFF,TGTGCCAGCAGCTTGAGGACAGGGGGTGAAGCTTTCTTT
13,TRBV28,.,.,TRBJ2-1,CASSPPIVNEQFF,TGTGCCAGCAGTCCCCCAATAGTTAATGAGCAGTTCTTC
14,TRBV18,.,once,TRBJ2-7,CASSSQSPTTEQYF,TGTGCCAGCTCATCTCAGAGCCCCACTACCGAGCAGTACTTC
13,TRBV7-9,.,.,TRBJ2-1,CASSLKGRDEQFF,TGTGCCAGCAGCTTAAAGGGGCGGGATGAGCAGTTCTTC
16,TRBV2,TRBD1,.,TRBJ2-1,CASSEPRDRGGYEQFF,TGTGCCAGCAGTGAACCGCGGGACAGGGGGGGATATGAGCAGTTCTTC
18,TRBV6-1,.,once,TRBJ1-6,CASSEPRGGGSYNSPLHF,TGTGCCAGCAGTGAACCACGAGGAGGGGGCTCCTATAATTCACCCCTCCACTTT
15,TRBV15,TRBD2,.,TRBJ2-5,CATSRERGGRGTQYF,TGTGCCACCAGCAGAGAGAGGGGCGGGAGAGGGACCCAGTACTTC
13,TRBV6-1,.,.,TRBJ1-2,CASTQDGFYGYTF,TGTGCCAGCACTCAAGACGGATTCTATGGCTACACCTTC
15,TRBV7-3,TRBD2,once,TRBJ2-7,CASSFRLAGEYEQYF,TGTGCCAGCAGCTTCCGACTAGCGGGGGAATACGAGCAGTACTTC
16,TRBV5-1,TRBD1,.,TRBJ1-2,CASSLGRGRSNYGYTF,TGCGCCAGCAGCTTGGGCAGGGGGAGGTCTAACTATGGCTACACCTTC
16,TRBV4-1,TRBD2,.,TRBJ2-2,CASSPLAGSRTGELFF,TGCGCCAGCAGCCCTCTAGCGGGAAGCCGGACCGGGGAGCTGTTTTTT
17,TRBV11-2,TRBD2,.,TRBJ2-1,CASSYGVMRESTWEQFF,TGTGCCAGCAGCTATGGGGTAATGCGGGAGTCCACCTGGGAGCAGTTCTTC
15,TRBV15,.,.,TRBJ1-1,CATVNDRFRNTEAFF,TGTGCCACCGTAAATGACAGGTTTAGGAACACTGAAGCTTTCTTT